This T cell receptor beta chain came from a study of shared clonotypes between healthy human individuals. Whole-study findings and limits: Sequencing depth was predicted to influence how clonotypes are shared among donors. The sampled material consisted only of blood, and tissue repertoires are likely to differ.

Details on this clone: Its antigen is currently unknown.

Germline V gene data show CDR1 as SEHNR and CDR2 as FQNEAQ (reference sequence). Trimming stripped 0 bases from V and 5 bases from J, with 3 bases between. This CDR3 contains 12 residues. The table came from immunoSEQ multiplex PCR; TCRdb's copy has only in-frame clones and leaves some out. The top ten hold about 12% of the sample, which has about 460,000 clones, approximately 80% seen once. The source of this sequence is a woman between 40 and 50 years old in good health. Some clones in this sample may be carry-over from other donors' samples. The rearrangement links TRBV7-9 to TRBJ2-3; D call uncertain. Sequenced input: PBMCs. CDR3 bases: TGTGCCAGCAGCTTAGCGTTAGATACGCAGTATTTT. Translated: CASSLALDTQYF.